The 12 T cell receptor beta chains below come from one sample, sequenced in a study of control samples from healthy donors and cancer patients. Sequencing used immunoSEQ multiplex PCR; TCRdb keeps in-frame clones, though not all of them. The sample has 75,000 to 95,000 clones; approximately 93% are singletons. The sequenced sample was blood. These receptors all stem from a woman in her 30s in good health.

The CDR3 loop reads CASSPLGTTNEKLFF. The CDR3, as DNA: TGTGCCAGCTCACCACTGGGGACAACTAATGAAAAACTGTTTTTT. The chain couples TRBV18 to TRBJ1-4; no clear D. V lost 1 base and J 0 bases, leaving 6 bases between the germline ends. Per the germline V gene, CDR1 is KGHSH and CDR2 is LQKENI. The CDR3 sequence is 15 residues long.

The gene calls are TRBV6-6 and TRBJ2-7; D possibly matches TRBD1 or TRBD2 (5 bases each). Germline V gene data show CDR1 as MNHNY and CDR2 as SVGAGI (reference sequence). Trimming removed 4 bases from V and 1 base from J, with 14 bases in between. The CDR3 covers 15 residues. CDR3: CASSSRGQLSYEQYF. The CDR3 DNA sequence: TGTGCCAGCAGTTCCCGGGGCCAGCTTTCCTACGAGCAGTACTTC.

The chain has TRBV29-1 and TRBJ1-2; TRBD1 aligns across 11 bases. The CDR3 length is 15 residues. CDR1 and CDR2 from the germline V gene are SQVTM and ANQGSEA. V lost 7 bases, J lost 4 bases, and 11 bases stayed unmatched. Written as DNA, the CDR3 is TGCAGCGCTTTGTGGCTGGGACAGGGGGGCTATGGCTACACCTTC. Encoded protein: CSALWLGQGGYGYTF.

The CDR3 here is CASSFSQLQETQYF. The CDR3 DNA reads as TGTGCCAGCAGCTTTTCTCAGCTCCAAGAGACCCAGTACTTC. The chain recombines TRBV11-2 with TRBJ2-5; no definite D call. The germline V gene has CDR1 SGHAT and CDR2 FQNNGV. Between the trimmed V and J ends, which lost 3 bases and 1 base, there was a span of 9 bases. The CDR3 is 14 amino acids.

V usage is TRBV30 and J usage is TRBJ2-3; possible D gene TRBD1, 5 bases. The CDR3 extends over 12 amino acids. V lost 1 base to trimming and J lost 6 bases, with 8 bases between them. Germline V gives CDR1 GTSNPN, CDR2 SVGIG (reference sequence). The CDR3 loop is CAWSASGDTQYF. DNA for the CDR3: TGTGCCTGGAGTGCCTCAGGGGATACGCAGTATTTT.

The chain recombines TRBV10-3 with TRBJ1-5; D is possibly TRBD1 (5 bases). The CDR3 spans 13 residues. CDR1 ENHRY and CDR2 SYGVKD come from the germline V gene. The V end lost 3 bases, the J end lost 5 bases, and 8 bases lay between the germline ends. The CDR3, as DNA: TGTGCCATCAGTGACAGGGAAGATCAGCCCCAGCATTTT. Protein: CAISDREDQPQHF.

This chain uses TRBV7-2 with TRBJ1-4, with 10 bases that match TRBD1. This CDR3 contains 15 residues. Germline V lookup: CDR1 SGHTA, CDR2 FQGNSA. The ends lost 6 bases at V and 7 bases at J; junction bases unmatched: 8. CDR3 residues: CASSYRTGGSEKLFF. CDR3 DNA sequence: TGTGCCAGCAGTTACAGGACAGGGGGTAGTGAAAAACTGTTTTTT.

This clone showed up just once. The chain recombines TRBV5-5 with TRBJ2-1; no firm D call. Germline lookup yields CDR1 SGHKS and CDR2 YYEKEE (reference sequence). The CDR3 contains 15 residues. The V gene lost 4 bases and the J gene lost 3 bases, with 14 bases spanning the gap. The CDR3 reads CASSRTELSYNEQFF. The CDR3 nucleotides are TGTGCCAGCAGCCGGACGGAGCTAAGCTACAATGAGCAGTTCTTC. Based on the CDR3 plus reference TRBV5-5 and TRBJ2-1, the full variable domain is DAGVTQSPTHLIKTRGQQVTLRCSPISGHKSVSWYQQVLGQGPQFIFQYYEKEERGRGNFPDRFSARQFPNYSSELNVNALLLGDSALYLCASSRTELSYNEQFFGPGTRLTVL.

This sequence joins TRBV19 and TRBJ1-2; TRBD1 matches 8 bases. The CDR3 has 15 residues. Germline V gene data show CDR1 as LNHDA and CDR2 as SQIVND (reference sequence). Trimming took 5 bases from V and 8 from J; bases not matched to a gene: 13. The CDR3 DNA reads TGTGCCAGTAGTCCTACACCGACAGGGGCTACGGGCTACACCTTC. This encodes CASSPTPTGATGYTF.

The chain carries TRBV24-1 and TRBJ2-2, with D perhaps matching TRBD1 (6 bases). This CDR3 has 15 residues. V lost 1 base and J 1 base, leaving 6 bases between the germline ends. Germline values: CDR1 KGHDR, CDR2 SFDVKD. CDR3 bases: TGTGCCACCAGTGATTTAGGGGGGAACACCGGGGAGCTGTTTTTT. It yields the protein CATSDLGGNTGELFF.

The CDR3 here is CASSPDSYGYTF. For the CDR3, the DNA is TGTGCCAGCAGCCCGGACAGCTATGGCTACACCTTC. This chain joins TRBV5-4 and TRBJ1-2; weak D call: TRBD1 (6 bases). V dropped 4 bases and J dropped 4 bases, with 8 bases sitting between them. Germline values: CDR1 SGHNT, CDR2 YYREEE (reference sequence). CDR3 size: 12 residues.

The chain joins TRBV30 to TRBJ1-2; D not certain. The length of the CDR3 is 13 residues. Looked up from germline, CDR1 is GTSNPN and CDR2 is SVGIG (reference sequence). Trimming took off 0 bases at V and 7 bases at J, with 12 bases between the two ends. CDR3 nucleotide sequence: TGTGCCTGGAGTGTAGGCCCTCCCGCTGGCTACACCTTC. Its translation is CAWSVGPPAGYTF.